This T cell receptor (beta chain) was retrieved from a study of T cell changes during pregnancy in multiple sclerosis. The assay was immunoSEQ multiplex PCR, and TCRdb's table has in-frame clones only and misses some. The sample records about 69,000 clones, almost 95% being singletons. The specimen was peripheral blood, collected in the third trimester of pregnancy. This receptor was identified in a female donor in good health, enrolled as a control in a pregnancy study.

Written as DNA, the CDR3 is TGTGCCAGTAGTATTTACTACCGCTACGAGCAGTACTTC. Translated, it gives CASSIYYRYEQYF. The chain carries TRBV19 and TRBJ2-7; D is ambiguous. V was trimmed by 3 bases and J by 3 bases, leaving 9 bases between them. The germline gives CDR1 LNHDA, CDR2 SQIVND (reference sequence). The CDR3 has 13 amino acids.